This is a list of T cell receptor beta chains from one sample in a study of T-cell memory formation after mild COVID-19. TCRdb processed the 5' RACE reads anew with MiXCR; each CDR3 protein has one entry. The table includes over 45,000 distinct CDR3 sequences, 28% detected once. Sequencing was performed on PBMCs or a T cell subset sorted from them (not recorded which). The receptors come from a man between 18 and 35 years old who had mild COVID-19 (a few samples of this study predate the infection). Cell type and time point are not known. Each CDR3 is given with its conserved first and last residue. A D gene is named only where the DNA matches it firmly. Clone size appears in some rows only: once, few, many, or a class for an expanded clone.

TRBV7-6,TRBD1,.,TRBJ2-6,TGTGCCAGCAGCTCGGTCACAGGGGGCGCTGGGGCCAACGTCCTGACTTTC,CASSSVTGGAGANVLTF
TRBV20-1,TRBD1,.,TRBJ1-1,TGCAGTGCTACGGGACAGGGGGGTTTCATGAACACTGAAGCTTTCTTT,CSATGQGGFMNTEAFF
TRBV7-9,TRBD1,.,TRBJ1-2,TGTGCCAGCAGCTACGGACAGGGCCTCAGTAATGGCTACACCTTC,CASSYGQGLSNGYTF
TRBV5-6,.,.,TRBJ1-1,TGTGCCACCCAAGGCAGGAATCAGAACACTGAAGCTTTCTTT,CATQGRNQNTEAFF
TRBV5-1,TRBD1,.,TRBJ2-7,TGCGCCAGCAGCGGGGGACAGGGCCCCGGGAGCGAGCAGTACTTC,CASSGGQGPGSEQYF
TRBV28,.,once,TRBJ1-5,TGTGCCAGCAGTTTCACAGGGCTTGGCAATCAGCCCCAGCATTTT,CASSFTGLGNQPQHF
TRBV19,.,.,TRBJ2-7,TGTGCCAGTAGTGCCCACAGGGCTGTCCACGAGCAGTACTTC,CASSAHRAVHEQYF
TRBV7-2,.,.,TRBJ2-5,TGTGCCAGCAGCCCTTCCGGGGGAGAGACCCAGTACTTC,CASSPSGGETQYF
TRBV6-5,.,.,TRBJ2-1,TGTGCCAGCAGGGCGGGGAATGAGCAGTTCTTC,CASRAGNEQFF
TRBV7-6,TRBD1,.,TRBJ2-1,TGTGCCAGCAGCTTAGCGCGAGGACAGGGAAATGAGCAGTTCTTC,CASSLARGQGNEQFF
TRBV12-3/TRBV12-4,TRBD2,.,TRBJ2-1,TGTGCCAGCAGCCCTGAGGATAGCGGGGGGGCGCACAATGAGCAGTTCTTC,CASSPEDSGGAHNEQFF
TRBV9,TRBD2,.,TRBJ2-1,TGTGCCAGCAGCGCTACAGCGGGGGTCTCCTACAATGAGCAGTTCTTC,CASSATAGVSYNEQFF
TRBV28,.,.,TRBJ1-5,TGTGCCAGCAGTCCCACGGCAAGTCAGCCCCAGCATTTT,CASSPTASQPQHF
TRBV9,.,.,TRBJ2-1,TGTGCCAGCAGCGTACTATGGAATGAGCAGTTCTTC,CASSVLWNEQFF
TRBV7-3,.,.,TRBJ2-3,TGTGCCAGCAGCTCCGCGGGGGCCCCAGATACGCAGTATTTT,CASSSAGAPDTQYF
TRBV29-1,.,.,TRBJ1-2,TGCAGCGTTGAAGCGGGCGAAGAGTTTTGGGGCTACACCTTC,CSVEAGEEFWGYTF
TRBV6-5,TRBD1,.,TRBJ2-2,TGTGCCAGCAGTCCGGGACAGGGCCCCGGGGAGCTGTTTTTT,CASSPGQGPGELFF
TRBV19,.,.,TRBJ2-1,TGTGCCAGTAGTGCCCCGGGGGCCTTCTACAATGAGCAGTTCTTC,CASSAPGAFYNEQFF
TRBV27,TRBD2,many,TRBJ2-1,TGTGCCAGCAGTGCTGGGACTAGCGGGGAGACACCCTACAATGAGCAGTTCTTC,CASSAGTSGETPYNEQFF
TRBV7-9,.,few,TRBJ2-7,TGTGCCAGCAGCACGGACTACTACGAGCAGTACTTC,CASSTDYYEQYF
TRBV4-3,TRBD2,.,TRBJ2-3,TGCGCCAGCAGCCAGGAGGCGGGGGGGCCTCCCTCAGATACGCAGTATTTT,CASSQEAGGPPSDTQYF
TRBV4-2,.,.,TRBJ2-5,TGTGCCAGCAGCCAGGCTAGCGAGGAGACCCAGTACTTC,CASSQASEETQYF
TRBV11-2,.,.,TRBJ2-2,TGTGCCAGCAGCCACTTACAGGGCGACACCGGGGAGCTGTTTTTT,CASSHLQGDTGELFF
TRBV12-5,TRBD2,.,TRBJ2-3,TGTGCTAGTGGTACCTCCGTAACGCGGGGGGAAGACACAGATACGCAGTATTTT,CASGTSVTRGEDTDTQYF
TRBV24-1,.,few,TRBJ2-1,TGTGCCACCAGTGACCCCCAGACAGCTTACAATGAGCAGTTCTTC,CATSDPQTAYNEQFF
TRBV14,TRBD1,.,TRBJ2-1,TGTGCCAGCAGCCAAGATCCCGGGACAGGTTCCAATGAGCAGTTCTTC,CASSQDPGTGSNEQFF
TRBV4-1,.,.,TRBJ2-7,TGCGCCAGCAGCCAAGATTTACAGGGCCTATCCTACGAGCAGTACTTC,CASSQDLQGLSYEQYF
TRBV7-9,.,.,TRBJ2-1,TGTGCCAGCAGCCCGCCCACAGCCTCGCAGTTCTTC,CASSPPTASQFF
TRBV20-1,.,.,TRBJ1-2,TGCAGGACCCAGGAACAAGGAGGCTTC,CRTQEQGGF
TRBV6-6,.,.,TRBJ2-5,TGTGCCAGCAGTTATGGTCCCCGGGTAAAAGAGACCCAGTACTTC,CASSYGPRVKETQYF
TRBV12-5,.,once,TRBJ2-1,TGTGCTAGTGGTTTGGGGATACCCTACAATGAGCAGTTCTTC,CASGLGIPYNEQFF
TRBV7-9,.,once,TRBJ2-7,TGTGCCAGCAGCTTCGGTGGGGTAACCTACGAGCAGTACTTC,CASSFGGVTYEQYF
TRBV7-8,.,.,TRBJ1-5,TGTGCCAGCAGCTTAGTAGCAGGAGTTTATCAGCCCCAGCATTTT,CASSLVAGVYQPQHF
TRBV10-3,.,few,TRBJ1-1,TGTGCCATCAGTGAGACAGCTTTCTTT,CAISETAFF
TRBV5-1,.,.,TRBJ2-3,TGCGCCAGCACCCCGTGGGGACGAAGCACAGATACGCAGTATTTT,CASTPWGRSTDTQYF
TRBV15,TRBD2,few,TRBJ2-5,TGTGCCACCAGCAGAGGGACTAGTTCCCAAGAGACCCAGTACTTC,CATSRGTSSQETQYF
TRBV7-6,.,few,TRBJ2-5,TGTGCCAGCAGCTTAAGGACGGAGGTAGAGACCCAGTACTTC,CASSLRTEVETQYF